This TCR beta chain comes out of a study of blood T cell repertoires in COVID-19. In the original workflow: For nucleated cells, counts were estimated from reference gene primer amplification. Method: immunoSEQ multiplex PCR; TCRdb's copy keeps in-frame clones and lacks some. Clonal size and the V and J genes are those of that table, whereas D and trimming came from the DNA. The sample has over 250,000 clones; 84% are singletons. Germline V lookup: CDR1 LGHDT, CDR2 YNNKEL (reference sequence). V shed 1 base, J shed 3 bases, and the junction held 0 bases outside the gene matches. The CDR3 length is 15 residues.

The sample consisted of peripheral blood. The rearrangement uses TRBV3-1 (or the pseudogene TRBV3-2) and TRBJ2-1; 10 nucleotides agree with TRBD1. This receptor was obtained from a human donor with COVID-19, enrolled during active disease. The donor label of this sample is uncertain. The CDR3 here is CASSQGTGGYNEQFF. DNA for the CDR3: TGTGCCAGCAGCCAAGGGACAGGGGGCTACAATGAGCAGTTCTTC.